What follows are 19 T cell receptor beta chains derived from one specimen sequenced in a study of cytotoxic CD8 clonotypes in ibrutinib-treated CLL (dated by TCRdb to the early 2020s). Library preparation was by the immunoSEQ multiplex PCR assay. TCRdb took this table from immuneACCESS and kept in-frame rearrangements with V and J called. Such tables lack part of the clones; where checked against another copy, unresolved V genes explain under half of the gap, and the rest is unexplained. This sample comprises 300,000 or so clones, over 55% of them detected only once. The ten largest clonotypes hold roughly 6.7% of the sample. Specimen: PBMCs, collected after 36 months of ibrutinib treatment. The origin of the receptors is a human donor with chronic lymphocytic leukemia.

The chain employs TRBV2 and TRBJ2-7; 10 bases are a match to TRBD2. Germline CDR1 SNHLY, CDR2 FYNNEI. Trimming removed 2 bases from V and 5 bases from J; junction bases left unmatched: 12. The CDR3 totals 17 residues. The CDR3 DNA sequence: TGTGCCAGCAGTGAATGGGTACGAGCGGGAGGGCCGGACGAGCAGTACTTC. Protein product: CASSEWVRAGGPDEQYF.

This chain joins TRBV28 and TRBJ2-5, with TRBD2 matching over 10 bases. With 2 bases clipped from V and 5 bases from J, the junction kept 5 bases outside the gene matches. The length of the CDR3 is 15 residues. Germline lookup yields CDR1 MDHEN and CDR2 SYDVKM. The CDR3 DNA reads TGTGCCAGCAGTTTAATAGCGGGAGGACGGGAGACCCAGTACTTC. Its translation: CASSLIAGGRETQYF.

This chain connects TRBV2 to TRBJ2-3; possible D gene TRBD2, 6 bases. The CDR3 is 15 amino acids. V lost 6 bases, J lost 0 bases, and 13 bases lay in between. CDR1 is SNHLY, CDR2 FYNNEI, per germline. CDR3 sequence: CASRRTTHSTDTQYF. The CDR3 DNA sequence: TGTGCCAGCAGGAGGACTACCCATAGCACAGATACGCAGTATTTT.

This chain connects TRBV4-1 to TRBJ2-7, with D possibly being TRBD1 (5 bases). Per germline, CDR1 MGHRA and CDR2 YSYEKL. The V end was cut by 6 bases, the J end by 2 bases, with 11 bases between. The CDR3 runs to 13 residues. In nucleotides, the CDR3 is TGCGCCAGCAGACGGCAGGGTGCCTACGAGCAGTACTTC. This translates into CASRRQGAYEQYF.

The J gene is TRBJ2-7, the V gene TRBV6-5, with unresolved D. Trimming shortened V by 4 bases and J by 2 bases, and 12 bases separated the two germline ends. This CDR3 is 14 amino acids long. CDR1 is MNHEY, CDR2 SVGAGI, per germline. CDR3 in amino acids: CASSWGSLPYEQYF. The CDR3 coding sequence is TGTGCCAGCAGTTGGGGTAGCCTCCCCTACGAGCAGTACTTC.

CDR3 DNA: TGTGCCAGCAGCCAAGGCCTTCAGAACACTGAAGCTTTCTTT. Residues: CASSQGLQNTEAFF. The rearrangement links TRBV4-2 to TRBJ1-1; D is unclear. CDR1 and CDR2 from the germline V gene are LGHNA and YNFKEQ. The CDR3 length is 14 residues. V was cut by 1 base and J by 1 base, with 7 bases left in between.

This rearrangement joins TRBV7-9 to TRBJ2-7; D ambiguous. The CDR3 runs to 12 residues. Germline V gene sequence: CDR1 SEHNR, CDR2 FQNEAQ (reference sequence). V lost 5 bases and J lost 2, with 7 bases in between. In DNA form, the CDR3 reads TGTGCCAGCAGCGGGCTCACCTACGAGCAGTACTTC. Protein sequence: CASSGLTYEQYF.

The gene calls are TRBV18 and TRBJ2-6; no definite D call. Germline V lookup: CDR1 KGHSH, CDR2 LQKENI. The V end was cut by 0 bases, the J end by 1 base, with 16 bases between. CDR3 length: 19 amino acids. CDR3 amino acids: CASSPPGLEILSGANVLTF. Here the CDR3 DNA reads TGTGCCAGCTCACCACCGGGGTTAGAGATCCTTTCTGGGGCCAACGTCCTGACTTTC.

V is TRBV11-1 and J is TRBJ2-2; the match to TRBD1 covers 10 bases. This CDR3 contains 14 residues. Germline V lookup: CDR1 SGHAT, CDR2 FQDESV (reference sequence). J lost 5 bases, V lost 6 bases, and 3 bases had no gene match. Written as DNA, the CDR3 is TGTGCCAGCAGTAAGGACAGGGGGACCGGGGAGCTGTTTTTT. The encoded protein is CASSKDRGTGELFF.

The table lists this clone with a few counts. The chain uses TRBV11-2 and TRBJ2-5, with 8 bases aligning to TRBD1. This CDR3 comprises 14 residues. J lost 2 bases, V lost 5 bases, and 4 bases had no gene match. Germline CDR1 is SGHAT and CDR2 is FQNNGV. The CDR3 DNA sequence: TGTGCCAGCAGCCGAAACAGGGGGCAAGAGACCCAGTACTTC. Translation gives CASSRNRGQETQYF.

The chain couples TRBV7-9 to TRBJ1-2, with 8 bases matching TRBD1. The CDR3 consists of 17 residues. Germline loops: CDR1 SEHNR, CDR2 FQNEAQ (reference sequence). Trimming removed 5 bases from V and 1 base from J; junction bases left unmatched: 12. The CDR3 reads CASSPPPGQAYNYGYTF. For the CDR3, the DNA is TGTGCCAGCAGCCCGCCCCCGGGACAGGCCTATAACTATGGCTACACCTTC.

The chain combines TRBV19 with TRBJ1-5; 8 bases align to TRBD1. Germline V gene sequence: CDR1 LNHDA, CDR2 SQIVND (reference sequence). This CDR3 is 13 amino acids long. The V segment lost 9 bases and the J segment 7 bases; nucleotides outside the gene matches: 8. CDR3 sequence: CASLGQGRQPQHF. The CDR3 bases are TGTGCCAGCCTCGGACAGGGTCGGCAGCCCCAGCATTTT.

The rearrangement uses TRBV9 and TRBJ2-3; 11 bases line up with TRBD1. V shed 0 bases and J 6 bases; nucleotides not matched to a gene: 6. The CDR3 is 16 residues long. Germline CDR1 is SGDLS and CDR2 is YYNGEE. The CDR3 loop reads CASSVAWTGGRDTQYF. The CDR3 region has the DNA TGTGCCAGCAGCGTAGCTTGGACAGGGGGCAGGGATACGCAGTATTTT.

The chain recombines TRBV28 with TRBJ2-7, with D unresolved. The CDR3 has 13 residues. CDR1 is MDHEN and CDR2 is SYDVKM in the germline V gene. Trimming took 7 bases from V and 3 from J, leaving 13 bases between them. The chain's CDR3 is CASNQESSYEQYF. The DNA of the CDR3 is TGTGCCAGCAACCAAGAGAGCAGCTACGAGCAGTACTTC.

The chain uses TRBV7-9 and TRBJ2-1; TRBD1 agrees at 7 bases. The junction had 6 bases not matched to a gene; V was cut back by 5 bases and J by 5 bases. Germline V gene data show CDR1 as SEHNR and CDR2 as FQNEAQ (reference sequence). The CDR3 is made up of 14 amino acids. The chain's CDR3 is CASSERTGHNEQFF. Here the CDR3 DNA reads TGTGCCAGCAGCGAGAGGACAGGCCACAATGAGCAGTTCTTC.

The V call is TRBV5-1, the J call TRBJ2-1; 10 bases map to TRBD1. This CDR3 is built from 15 residues. Per the germline V gene, CDR1 is SGHRS and CDR2 is YFSETQ. V shed 4 bases, J shed 2 bases, and the junction held 3 bases outside the gene matches. CDR3 coding DNA: TGCGCCAGCAGCGGGACAGGGGAACCCTACAATGAGCAGTTCTTC. Translation: CASSGTGEPYNEQFF. Filled out from reference TRBV5-1 and TRBJ2-1, the complete variable domain reads KAGVTQTPRYLIKTRGQQVTLSCSPISGHRSVSWYQQTPGQGLQFLFEYFSETQRNKGNFPGRFSGRQFSNSRSEMNVSTLELGDSALYLCASSGTGEPYNEQFFGPGTRLTVL.

This clone was seen only once. The rearrangement joins TRBV6-6 to TRBJ2-2; D tentatively fits TRBD1 or TRBD2 (5 bases each). The CDR3 extends over 16 amino acids. Germline assignment: CDR1 MNHNY and CDR2 SVGAGI (reference sequence). Between the trimmed V and J ends, which lost 5 bases and 6 bases, there was a span of 19 bases. The CDR3 sequence: CASSIRTGTTAGELFF. Here the CDR3 DNA reads TGTGCCAGCAGTATACGGACCGGGACGACCGCCGGGGAGCTGTTTTTT.

The genes are TRBV27 and TRBJ2-7, with TRBD1 as a possible D gene (5 bases). Trimming left V 2 bases short and J 4 bases short, with 9 bases between. Germline-derived CDR1 and CDR2 are MNHEY and SMNVEV (reference sequence). The CDR3 spans 13 residues. CDR3 in amino acids: CASSLRTKYEQYF. CDR3 nucleotides: TGTGCCAGCAGTTTAAGGACAAAGTACGAGCAGTACTTC.

The chain is built from TRBV7-2 and TRBJ2-7; no clear D. Trimming stripped 1 base from V and 0 bases from J, with 13 bases between. Per germline, CDR1 SGHTA and CDR2 FQGNSA. The CDR3 totals 16 residues. DNA of the CDR3: TGTGCCAGCAGCTTAGTGTTGAGTCCTGCCTCCTACGAGCAGTACTTC. It codes for CASSLVLSPASYEQYF.